The clone carrying this T cell receptor (beta chain) was detected ten times or more. Its cognate antigen is unknown. Specified time point: newly diagnosed GD, antithyroid drugs for less than 3 months. Preparation of the TCR library used RNA extracted from PBMCs. A blood draw put about 10 milliliters of peripheral blood into EDTA tubes. The source of the sample is a study of regulatory T cells in long-lasting Graves disease. Study conclusions and caveats: Peripheral blood was the sole material, not thyroid tissue.

The TCR beta library used iRepertoire HTBI primers with Arm-PCR amplification of CDR3. TCRdb reanalysed the multiplex PCR reads using MiXCR and keeps one entry per CDR3 protein. The sample comprises 350,000 to 450,000 distinct CDR3 sequences, approximately 16% of which are singletons, and around 7.6% rests with the top ten. The CDR3 has 13 amino acids. CDR1 is MNHEY, CDR2 SMNVEV, per germline (reference sequence). The V and J ends lost 3 bases and 4 bases respectively, with 10 bases between them. These data were also reused for a study on T cells in Graves' hyperthyroidism and ophthalmopathy. This second study notes: Graves' hyperthyroidism was deemed stable given no ophthalmopathy progression within 18 months.

The source is a middle-aged woman with Graves disease. V usage is TRBV27 and J usage is TRBJ2-7, with D possibly matching TRBD2 (5 bases). The source was peripheral blood mononuclear cells (PBMCs), collected at new diagnosis, from a patient treated with antithyroid drugs. In DNA form, the CDR3 reads TGTGCCAGCAGTTTCCGGGGTGGGTACGAGCAGTACTTC. It codes for CASSFRGGYEQYF.